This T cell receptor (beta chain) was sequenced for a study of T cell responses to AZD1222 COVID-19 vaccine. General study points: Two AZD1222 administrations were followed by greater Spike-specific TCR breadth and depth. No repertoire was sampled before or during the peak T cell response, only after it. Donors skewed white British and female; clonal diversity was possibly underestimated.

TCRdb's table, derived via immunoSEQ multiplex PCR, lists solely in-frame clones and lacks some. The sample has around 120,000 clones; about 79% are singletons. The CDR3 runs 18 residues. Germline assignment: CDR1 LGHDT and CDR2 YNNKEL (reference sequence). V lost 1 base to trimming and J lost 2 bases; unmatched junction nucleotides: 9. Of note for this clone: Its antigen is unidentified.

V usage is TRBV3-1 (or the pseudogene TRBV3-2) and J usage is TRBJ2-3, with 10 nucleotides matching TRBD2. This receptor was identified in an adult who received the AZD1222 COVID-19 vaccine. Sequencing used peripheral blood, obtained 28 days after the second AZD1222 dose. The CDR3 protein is CASSQVLAGLGFTDTQYF. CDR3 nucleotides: TGTGCCAGCAGCCAAGTACTAGCGGGGCTGGGGTTCACAGATACGCAGTATTTT.